The next 27 T cell receptor beta chains were all read from a single sample in a study of blood T cell repertoires in COVID-19. The data were produced by immunoSEQ multiplex PCR, yet TCRdb's version contains in-frame clones alone and is incomplete. The data contain 150,000 to 250,000 clones, approximately 83% of them singletons. The source material was PBMCs or T cells enriched from blood (not recorded which). The receptors shown here come from a man aged 35-49 years who had recovered from COVID-19.

This rearrangement joins TRBV5-1 to TRBJ1-3, with D maybe TRBD1 (5 bases). The germline V gene has CDR1 SGHRS and CDR2 YFSETQ. The germline V and J ends were trimmed by 1 base and 4 bases, with 12 bases remaining between them. The CDR3 is made up of 15 amino acids. CDR3 nucleotides: TGCGCCAGCAGCTTGCAAGGGGTCTCAGGAAACACCATATATTTT. It translates to CASSLQGVSGNTIYF.

The chain couples TRBV24-1 to TRBJ2-3; 11 bases align to TRBD1. CDR1 is KGHDR and CDR2 is SFDVKD in the germline V gene. V lost 12 bases and J lost 0; bases outside the gene matches: 4. The CDR3 runs 14 residues. CDR3 in DNA: TGTGCCGCGGGACAGGGGGTGAGCACAGATACGCAGTATTTT. This codes for CAAGQGVSTDTQYF.

The chain uses TRBV19 and TRBJ1-2; TRBD1 might be the D (6 bases). This CDR3 has 12 residues. Between the trimmed V and J ends, which lost 9 bases and 5 bases, there was a span of 13 bases. Germline V lookup: CDR1 LNHDA, CDR2 SQIVND (reference sequence). The CDR3 DNA reads TGTGCCAGCGGCTACGGACAGTATGGCTACACCTTC. Translation gives CASGYGQYGYTF.

The rearrangement uses TRBV7-9 and TRBJ1-5; 9 nucleotides match TRBD1. V lost 5 bases to trimming and J lost 9 bases; unmatched junction nucleotides: 14. Germline CDR1 is SEHNR and CDR2 is FQNEAQ (reference sequence). This CDR3 region has 16 residues. In nucleotides, the CDR3 is TGTGCCAGCAGCAAAACCGGGACAGGGAGCGGGGGGCCCCAGCATTTT. Translating it yields CASSKTGTGSGGPQHF.

The genes are TRBV19 and TRBJ1-5; D gene uncertain. The CDR3 has 16 amino acids. Germline CDR1 is LNHDA and CDR2 is SQIVND (reference sequence). V was shortened by 3 bases and J by 4 bases, with 16 bases between the two germline ends. The CDR3: CASSIFSTTGNQPQHF. In DNA, the CDR3 is TGTGCCAGTAGTATTTTCTCAACCACGGGGAATCAGCCCCAGCATTTT.

The chain links TRBV5-1 to TRBJ2-1, with 7 bases aligning to TRBD1. The CDR3 runs to 17 residues. CDR1 SGHRS and CDR2 YFSETQ come from the germline V gene. V trimming: 0 bases; J trimming: 0 bases; junction bases outside the gene matches: 6. The CDR3 loop reads CASSLGTGASSYNEQFF. In DNA form, the CDR3 reads TGCGCCAGCAGCTTGGGAACAGGGGCTAGCTCCTACAATGAGCAGTTCTTC.

This clone was found once. The J gene is TRBJ1-5, the V gene TRBV7-2; maybe TRBD1 (5 bases). The V gene lost 5 bases and the J gene lost 3 bases, with 11 bases spanning the gap. Germline lookup yields CDR1 SGHTA and CDR2 FQGNSA. The length of the CDR3 is 14 residues. CDR3 nucleotides: TGTGCCAGCAGCAGAGACAGAAACAATCAGCCCCAGCATTTT. As protein: CASSRDRNNQPQHF.

CDR3 DNA: TGTGCCAGCAGCTTAGTAGCAGCGGGGGTCGAGCAGTACTTC. Translation: CASSLVAAGVEQYF. V and J are TRBV7-2 and TRBJ2-7, with TRBD2 identical over 8 bases. The J segment lost 6 bases and the V segment lost 1 base, leaving 5 bases of the junction unmatched. The CDR3 is 14 residues long. Germline V gene sequence: CDR1 SGHTA, CDR2 FQGNSA.

The chain joins TRBV7-6 to TRBJ1-2, with D unresolved. V lost 4 bases and J 3 bases, leaving 24 bases between the germline ends. The germline CDR1 and CDR2 sequences are SGHVS and FNYEAQ. The CDR3 contains 18 residues. The DNA for the CDR3 is TGTGCCAGCAGCTCGGTACCACGAAGTCGGGGTTTGGACTATGGCTACACCTTC. Its protein is CASSSVPRSRGLDYGYTF.

The chain joins TRBV24-1 to TRBJ1-2, with TRBD1 matching over 7 bases. Germline V gene lookup returns CDR1 KGHDR and CDR2 SFDVKD. J was trimmed by 3 bases and V by 4 bases; bases with no gene match: 7. CDR3 length: 15 residues. CDR3 in DNA: TGTGCCACCAGTGACCCGACAGGGATGCACTATGGCTACACCTTC. Residues: CATSDPTGMHYGYTF.

The V and J genes are TRBV28 and TRBJ1-6, with D perhaps TRBD1 (5 bases). The CDR3 has 12 amino acids. CDR1 MDHEN and CDR2 SYDVKM come from the germline V gene. Deletions cut 7 bases from V and 10 bases from J, with 11 bases between. CDR3 nucleotides: TGTGCCAGCACAGTCGGGGGATCACCCCTCCACTTT. It translates to CASTVGGSPLHF.

This clone was counted only a few times. J is TRBJ1-4 and V is TRBV7-9; weak D call: TRBD1 (6 bases). V dropped 1 base and J dropped 12 bases, with 12 bases sitting between them. Germline CDR1 is SEHNR and CDR2 is FQNEAQ (reference sequence). The CDR3 extends over 13 amino acids. The CDR3 region is CASSLVTGSELFF. Here the CDR3 DNA reads TGTGCCAGCAGCTTAGTTACAGGGAGTGAACTGTTTTTT.

This clone was detected only once. V usage is TRBV19 and J usage is TRBJ1-2; the D is unclear. Germline lookup yields CDR1 LNHDA and CDR2 SQIVND (reference sequence). The CDR3 sequence is 14 residues long. The V gene lost 2 bases and the J gene lost 3 bases, with 10 bases spanning the gap. CDR3 DNA sequence: TGTGCCAGTAGTATATGGAGGCCGGACTATGGCTACACCTTC. Protein sequence: CASSIWRPDYGYTF.

The V and J genes are TRBV4-2 and TRBJ1-2; the D is unclear. CDR3 size: 14 residues. Trimming took off 2 bases at V and 3 bases at J, with 10 bases between the two ends. Germline V lookup: CDR1 LGHNA, CDR2 YNFKEQ. CDR3 region: CASSQTVLDYGYTF. In DNA, the CDR3 is TGTGCCAGCAGCCAAACCGTACTAGACTATGGCTACACCTTC.

The chain uses TRBV29-1 and TRBJ2-3; TRBD1 aligns across 11 bases. Germline assignment: CDR1 SQVTM and CDR2 ANQGSEA. V lost 4 bases and J lost 1; bases outside the gene matches: 4. The CDR3 is 15 amino acids. The CDR3 loop is CSVGTGGGGTDTQYF. The CDR3 DNA sequence: TGCAGCGTTGGGACAGGGGGCGGCGGCACAGATACGCAGTATTTT.

The V and J genes are TRBV19 and TRBJ1-4; D remains unclear. The CDR3 covers 15 residues. Trimming stripped 0 bases from V and 0 bases from J, with 5 bases between. Per the germline V gene, CDR1 is LNHDA and CDR2 is SQIVND (reference sequence). This chain's CDR3 is CASSIDGATNEKLFF. In DNA, the CDR3 is TGTGCCAGTAGTATAGATGGAGCAACTAATGAAAAACTGTTTTTT.

V is TRBV25-1 and J is TRBJ2-2; 10 positions agree with TRBD1. The V gene end was trimmed by 4 bases and the J gene end by 9 bases; junction bases not matched to a gene: 5. Germline V CDR1 and CDR2: MGHDK, SYGVNS. The CDR3 is 14 amino acids. CDR3 DNA: TGTGCCAGCAGTGGACGACAGGGGGCGTGGGAGCTGTTTTTT. Translated, it gives CASSGRQGAWELFF.

V and J are TRBV5-6 and TRBJ2-7, with TRBD1 matching 9 bases. The J segment lost 2 bases and the V segment lost 4 bases, leaving 10 bases of the junction unmatched. CDR1 is SGHDT, CDR2 YYEEEE, per germline. The CDR3 sequence is 16 residues long. The DNA of the CDR3 is TGTGCCAGCAGCCGGACCGGGACAGGGTTGCCCTACGAGCAGTACTTC. It codes for CASSRTGTGLPYEQYF.

The rearrangement uses TRBV9 and TRBJ1-2, with 11 bases matching TRBD1. Germline assignment: CDR1 SGDLS and CDR2 YYNGEE. V dropped 2 bases and J dropped 4; count of bases not matched to a gene: 7. This CDR3 has 16 residues. The chain's CDR3 is CASSVLPGQGGYGYTF. The CDR3 coding sequence is TGTGCCAGCAGCGTCCTTCCGGGACAGGGGGGCTATGGCTACACCTTC. Drawing the rest from reference TRBV9 and TRBJ1-2, the complete variable domain is DSGVTQTPKHLITATGQRVTLRCSPRSGDLSVYWYQQSLDQGLQFLIQYYNGEERAKGNILERFSAQQFPDLHSELNLSSLELGDSALYFCASSVLPGQGGYGYTFGSGTRLTVV.

The V call is TRBV5-1, the J call TRBJ1-5, with 7 bases that match TRBD1. Losses at the gene ends were 4 bases for V and 2 bases for J; bases not matched to a gene: 3. The CDR3 contains 14 residues. Germline CDR1 SGHRS, CDR2 YFSETQ. The CDR3 DNA follows: TGCGCCAGCAGCCCCGGACAGGGCAATCAGCCCCAGCATTTT. Amino acid sequence: CASSPGQGNQPQHF.

The chain couples TRBV7-6 to TRBJ2-5; D unclear. CDR1 is SGHVS, CDR2 FNYEAQ, per germline. Trimming left V 4 bases short and J 5 bases short, with 8 bases between. The CDR3 is made up of 12 amino acids. In DNA, the CDR3 is TGTGCCAGCAGCTCTAGAGATGAGACCCAGTACTTC. It codes for CASSSRDETQYF.

This clone was counted a few times. The CDR3 loop reads CATSDRDRGYQPQHF. CDR3 nucleotide sequence: TGTGCCACCAGCGACCGGGACAGGGGGTACCAGCCCCAGCATTTT. The gene calls are TRBV15 and TRBJ1-5, with TRBD1 matching 11 bases. V gave up 5 bases and J gave up 7 bases; unmatched junction bases: 7. The CDR3 spans 15 residues. CDR1 is LNHNV and CDR2 is YYDKDF in the germline V gene (reference sequence).

V is TRBV11-2 and J is TRBJ1-3; D remains unclear. CDR1 and CDR2 from the germline V gene are SGHAT and FQNNGV. This CDR3 contains 15 residues. With 5 bases removed from V and 0 bases from J, the gap between germline ends came to 11 bases. The CDR3 nucleotides read TGTGCCAGCAGCCCACCCCAGTCCTCTGGAAACACCATATATTTT. This codes for CASSPPQSSGNTIYF.

The chain uses TRBV2 and TRBJ1-4; a weak D match, TRBD1 (5 bases). Germline values: CDR1 SNHLY, CDR2 FYNNEI. Trimming removed 11 bases at V and 0 bases at J, with 16 bases between. The CDR3 loop spans 15 amino acids. The CDR3 bases are TGTGCCGCCAAGAATCCGACAGCAACTAATGAAAAACTGTTTTTT. This sequence encodes CAAKNPTATNEKLFF.

The chain joins TRBV5-1 to TRBJ2-2; 10 bases line up with TRBD2. From germline, CDR1 is SGHRS and CDR2 YFSETQ. This CDR3 comprises 17 residues. The junction had 8 bases not matched to a gene; V was cut back by 3 bases and J by 3 bases. This CDR3 reads CASSSIPLAGDTGELFF. The CDR3 DNA is TGCGCCAGCAGCTCTATCCCCCTAGCGGGGGACACCGGGGAGCTGTTTTTT. The full variable domain, with the rest looked up from reference TRBV5-1 and TRBJ2-2, is KAGVTQTPRYLIKTRGQQVTLSCSPISGHRSVSWYQQTPGQGLQFLFEYFSETQRNKGNFPGRFSGRQFSNSRSEMNVSTLELGDSALYLCASSSIPLAGDTGELFFGEGSRLTVL.

This clone was picked up a small number of times. The chain uses TRBV5-1 and TRBJ2-3; 8 bases agree with TRBD1. The germline CDR1 and CDR2 sequences are SGHRS and YFSETQ. The V and J ends lost 6 bases and 3 bases, in that order; junction bases with no gene match: 3. The CDR3 is 13 amino acids. The CDR3 coding sequence is TGCGCCAGCAAAACAGGGGGAACAGATACGCAGTATTTT. As protein: CASKTGGTDTQYF.

This chain uses TRBV7-9 with TRBJ2-7, with 7 positions matching TRBD2. V gave up 5 bases and J gave up 2 bases; unmatched junction bases: 6. CDR3 size: 14 residues. CDR1 SEHNR and CDR2 FQNEAQ come from the germline V gene (reference sequence). The CDR3 nucleotides are TGTGCCAGCAGCCCAGAGGCGGGGGCCTACGAGCAGTACTTC. It translates to CASSPEAGAYEQYF.